This record looks at one T cell receptor (beta chain) sequence and its context. Its antigen is not known. Data came from immunoSEQ multiplex PCR; TCRdb stores just in-frame clones and leaves some out. The data contain more than 90,000 clones, roughly two thirds of them singletons. The data originate from a study of shared clonotypes between healthy human individuals. Study-level results: Estimated clonotype richness was generally higher in naive than memory subsets. All-four-donor shared clonotypes had higher generation probabilities than non-shared clonotypes did.

CD45RO+ cells went into CD8 memory alongside CCR7-negative CD45RA+ TemRA cells. With 2 bases removed from V and 2 bases from J, the gap between germline ends came to 14 bases. Germline CDR1 MDHEN, CDR2 SYDVKM. The CDR3 loop spans 16 amino acids. The TCR sequence derives from a man aged 30 to 39 in good health. Sequenced sample: memory CD8+ T cells sorted from blood. Regarding subset: CD45RO+ cells pooled with CCR7-negative TemRA cells. The chain employs TRBV28 and TRBJ2-3; the D gene is possibly TRBD2 (5 bases). CDR3 nucleotide sequence: TGTGCCAGCAGTTTAATTAGCGACCGACACACAGATACGCAGTATTTT. Protein product: CASSLISDRHTDTQYF. The entire variable domain, with the rest obtained from reference TRBV28 and TRBJ2-3, is as follows: DVKVTQSSRYLVKRTGEKVFLECVQDMDHENMFWYRQDPGLGLRLIYFSYDVKMKEKGDIPEGYSVSREKKERFSLILESASTNQTSMYLCASSLISDRHTDTQYFGPGTRLTVL.